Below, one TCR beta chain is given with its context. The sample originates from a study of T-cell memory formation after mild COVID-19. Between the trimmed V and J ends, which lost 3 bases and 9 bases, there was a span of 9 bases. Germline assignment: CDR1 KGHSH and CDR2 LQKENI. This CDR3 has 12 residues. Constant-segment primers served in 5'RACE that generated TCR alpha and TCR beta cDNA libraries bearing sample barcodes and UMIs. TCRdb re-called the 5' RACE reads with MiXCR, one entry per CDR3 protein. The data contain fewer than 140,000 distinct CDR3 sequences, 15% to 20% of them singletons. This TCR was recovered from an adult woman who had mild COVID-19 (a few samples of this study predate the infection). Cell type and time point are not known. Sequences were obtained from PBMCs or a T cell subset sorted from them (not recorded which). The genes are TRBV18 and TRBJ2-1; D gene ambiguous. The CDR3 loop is CASSPDEVEQFF. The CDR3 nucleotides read TGTGCCAGCTCACCCGACGAAGTTGAGCAGTTCTTC.